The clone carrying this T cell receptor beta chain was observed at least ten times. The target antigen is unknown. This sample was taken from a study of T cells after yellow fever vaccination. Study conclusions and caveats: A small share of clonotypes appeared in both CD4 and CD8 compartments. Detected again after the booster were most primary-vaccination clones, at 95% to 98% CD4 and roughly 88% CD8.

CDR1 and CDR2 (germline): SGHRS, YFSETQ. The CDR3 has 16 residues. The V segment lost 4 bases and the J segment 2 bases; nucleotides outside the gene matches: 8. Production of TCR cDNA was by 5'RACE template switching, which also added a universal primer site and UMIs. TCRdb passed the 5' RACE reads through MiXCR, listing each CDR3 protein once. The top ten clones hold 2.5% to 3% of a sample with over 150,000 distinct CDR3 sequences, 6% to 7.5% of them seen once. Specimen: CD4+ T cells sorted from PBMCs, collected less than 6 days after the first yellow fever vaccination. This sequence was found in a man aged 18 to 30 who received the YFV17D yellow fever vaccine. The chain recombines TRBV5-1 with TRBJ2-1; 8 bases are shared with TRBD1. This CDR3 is CASSPRQGRTYNEQFF. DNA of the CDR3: TGCGCCAGCAGCCCCCGACAGGGGAGGACCTACAATGAGCAGTTCTTC.